This passage covers 14 T cell receptor beta chains from one sample sequenced in a study of blood T cell repertoires in COVID-19. Clones were read by immunoSEQ multiplex PCR, and TCRdb kept only the in-frame ones, dropping some. The sample gives about 41,000 clones, about 85% of which show up once; under 4.5% is in the top ten. Sequences were obtained from peripheral blood. These receptors originate from a man between 60 and 75 years old with acute or convalescent COVID-19.

The chain carries TRBV29-1 and TRBJ2-1, with 9 bases that match TRBD2. The CDR3 sequence is 15 residues long. V gave up 4 bases and J gave up 2 bases; unmatched junction bases: 6. Per germline, CDR1 SQVTM and CDR2 ANQGSEA. The CDR3 bases are TGCAGCGTTGCTGTTGCGGGGGGGGCCTACAATGAGCAGTTCTTC. Its translation: CSVAVAGGAYNEQFF.

This chain joins TRBV6-4 and TRBJ1-2, with D unresolved. CDR3 size: 17 residues. Germline values: CDR1 MRHNA, CDR2 SNTAGT. Trimming shortened V by 0 bases and J by 8 bases, and 22 bases separated the two germline ends. DNA for the CDR3: TGTGCCAGCAGTGACTCCTTCCAGGATCAGACCGGTGTAGGCTACACCTTC. Its translation: CASSDSFQDQTGVGYTF.

This clone was counted only a few times. V gene TRBV3-1 (or the pseudogene TRBV3-2) combines with J gene TRBJ2-1; 10 bases match TRBD2. The CDR3 spans 18 residues. The ends lost 2 bases at V and 4 bases at J; junction bases unmatched: 11. CDR1 and CDR2 from the germline V gene are LGHDT and YNNKEL (reference sequence). In DNA, the CDR3 is TGTGCCAGCAGCCAAATGGGTTGGGTAGCGGGGGGTTACAATGAGCAGTTCTTC. Protein sequence: CASSQMGWVAGGYNEQFF.

The chain employs TRBV10-2 and TRBJ2-1, with 7 bases that match TRBD2. This CDR3 region has 13 residues. V lost 7 bases, J lost 3 bases, and 3 bases stayed unmatched. CDR1 is WSHSY and CDR2 is SAAADI in the germline V gene. The CDR3 here is CASTGTIYNEQFF. The CDR3 DNA is TGCGCCAGCACTGGGACTATCTACAATGAGCAGTTCTTC.

The chain joins TRBV24-1 to TRBJ2-5; 8 bases align to TRBD1. Germline CDR1 reads KGHDR; CDR2 reads SFDVKD. CDR3 length: 13 residues. After removal of 6 bases from V and 5 bases from J, the junction contained 4 bases not matched to a gene. The CDR3 DNA reads as TGTGCCACCAGTCCAGGGGGCTGGGAGACCCAGTACTTC. It yields the protein CATSPGGWETQYF.

The rearrangement links TRBV5-4 to TRBJ1-2; 7 bases are shared with TRBD1. Per germline, CDR1 SGHNT and CDR2 YYREEE (reference sequence). There are 14 residues in the CDR3. V lost 0 bases, J lost 8 bases, and 7 bases stayed unmatched. CDR3 nucleotide sequence: TGTGCCAGCAGCTTGGAGACAGGGTCTAGGGGCTACACCTTC. Protein sequence: CASSLETGSRGYTF.

V and J are TRBV5-4 and TRBJ2-3, with a possible D match to TRBD1 (5 bases). This CDR3 comprises 13 residues. V gave up 0 bases and J gave up 5 bases, with 7 bases separating them. Germline V gene sequence: CDR1 SGHNT, CDR2 YYREEE (reference sequence). CDR3 sequence: CASSLEGVDTQYF. In DNA form, the CDR3 reads TGTGCCAGCAGCTTGGAAGGGGTAGATACGCAGTATTTT.

The rearrangement links TRBV9 to TRBJ2-2; possibly TRBD1 for D (6 bases). The CDR3 length is 16 residues. The germline V gene encodes CDR1 SGDLS and CDR2 YYNGEE. V lost 0 bases and J lost 0, with 9 bases in between. The CDR3: CASSVADRSNTGELFF. CDR3 in DNA: TGTGCCAGCAGCGTAGCAGACAGGTCGAACACCGGGGAGCTGTTTTTT.

This chain connects TRBV5-1 to TRBJ2-1; 9 nucleotides agree with TRBD1. The CDR3 loop spans 18 amino acids. CDR1 is SGHRS and CDR2 is YFSETQ in the germline V gene. Losses at the gene ends were 0 bases for V and 8 bases for J; bases not matched to a gene: 15. The DNA for the CDR3 is TGCGCCAGCAGCTTGGGGAGAGCGGCCGGGACAGGGTACGATGAGCAGTTCTTC. It codes for CASSLGRAAGTGYDEQFF. Full variable domain (missing parts from reference TRBV5-1 and TRBJ2-1): KAGVTQTPRYLIKTRGQQVTLSCSPISGHRSVSWYQQTPGQGLQFLFEYFSETQRNKGNFPGRFSGRQFSNSRSEMNVSTLELGDSALYLCASSLGRAAGTGYDEQFFGPGTRLTVL.

This clone was detected once. This chain links TRBV10-3 with TRBJ1-2, with TRBD1 as a possible D gene (5 bases). V was clipped by 6 bases and J by 8 bases, with 13 bases between them. This CDR3 spans 12 amino acids. Germline loops: CDR1 ENHRY, CDR2 SYGVKD. Here the CDR3 DNA reads TGTGCCATCAGGCGGGACGATGGCGGCTACACCTTC. This encodes CAIRRDDGGYTF.

The chain recombines TRBV6-1 with TRBJ1-2; D is unclear. Trimming took 2 bases from V and 9 from J, leaving 13 bases between them. The CDR3 spans 13 residues. Per germline, CDR1 MNHNS and CDR2 SASEGT. CDR3 coding DNA: TGTGCCAGCAGTGAACCCCAGGTCCATCGCTACACCTTC. It specifies CASSEPQVHRYTF.

Concerning this clone itself: Other DNA sequences of this sample code for an identical CDR3. This chain links TRBV9 with TRBJ1-5; 7 bases map to TRBD1. CDR1 and CDR2 from the germline V gene are SGDLS and YYNGEE. J gave up 3 bases and V 5 bases, and 5 bases lay outside the gene matches. The CDR3 runs 14 residues. The CDR3 here is CASSGGQSNQPQHF. For the CDR3, the DNA is TGTGCCAGCAGTGGGGGACAGTCCAATCAGCCCCAGCATTTT.

This clone was observed a single time. The chain joins TRBV6-5 to TRBJ1-1; 11 positions match TRBD1. Germline CDR1 MNHEY, CDR2 SVGAGI. After removal of 5 bases from V and 0 bases from J, the junction contained 2 bases not matched to a gene. This CDR3 is 15 amino acids long. Here the CDR3 reads CASSPGQGVNTEAFF. The DNA of the CDR3 is TGTGCCAGCAGTCCGGGACAGGGGGTGAACACTGAAGCTTTCTTT.

This sequence joins TRBV6-5 and TRBJ1-3; no reliable D call. This CDR3 contains 16 residues. Germline loops: CDR1 MNHEY, CDR2 SVGAGI. V lost 1 base to trimming and J lost 0 bases, with 10 bases between them. Written as DNA, the CDR3 is TGTGCCAGCAGTTACTTGCCCGGGAGCTCTGGAAACACCATATATTTT. Protein: CASSYLPGSSGNTIYF.